This section outlines one TCR beta chain sequence together with its context. This sample is part of a study of blood T cell repertoires in COVID-19. Across the study: COVID-19 samples collected from the United States, Italy and Spain covered acute and convalescent phases.

Exposed participants came across a COVID-19 case within 2 weeks before study entry. The CDR3 is 15 amino acids. Trimming took 3 bases from V and 4 from J; bases not matched to a gene: 6. Germline loops: CDR1 SGHAT, CDR2 FQNNGV. In the original workflow: Reference gene primer amplification gave nucleated cell count estimates. Assay used: immunoSEQ multiplex PCR; TCRdb lists only in-frame clones, some missing. V and J calls and clone size follow that table, whereas D and trimming were derived from the DNA. The sample has 300,000 to 350,000 clones; 90% are singletons. The clonotype comes from a woman between 25 and 40 years old who had been exposed to COVID-19. The source material was PBMCs or T cells enriched from blood (not recorded which). The V call is TRBV11-2, the J call TRBJ2-7; TRBD2 matches 10 bases. Here the CDR3 DNA reads TGTGCCAGCAGCTTTAGCGGGGGGCCAGATTACGAGCAGTACTTC. Encoded protein: CASSFSGGPDYEQYF.